The present T cell receptor (beta chain) was sequenced within a study of cytomegalovirus exposure and HLA in healthy donors. The PCR employed 60 Vbeta primers together with 13 Jbeta primers. The table came from immunoSEQ multiplex PCR; TCRdb's copy has only in-frame clones and leaves some out. The sample records 90,000 to 120,000 clones, 55% to 65% being singletons. This CDR3 has 12 residues. Germline CDR1 MNHEY, CDR2 SVGAGI. V was trimmed by 5 bases and J by 3 bases, leaving 7 bases between them. Of note for this clone: Its antigen is undetermined.

General study points: Relative to equally common others, HLA-associated TCR beta chains showed greater clonal expansion in a later analysis. Researchers reported in a later analysis that a missense DCLRE1C variant was tied to TCR beta V- and J-gene trimming. Immune exposure was documented only through CMV serostatus.

This TCR came from a man between 25 and 39 years old in good health and CMV-seropositive. The sequenced sample consisted of PBMCs. The genes are TRBV6-5 and TRBJ1-1; D is unresolved. The CDR3 loop is CASSEAHTEAFF. The DNA of the CDR3 is TGTGCCAGCAGTGAAGCCCACACTGAAGCTTTCTTT.